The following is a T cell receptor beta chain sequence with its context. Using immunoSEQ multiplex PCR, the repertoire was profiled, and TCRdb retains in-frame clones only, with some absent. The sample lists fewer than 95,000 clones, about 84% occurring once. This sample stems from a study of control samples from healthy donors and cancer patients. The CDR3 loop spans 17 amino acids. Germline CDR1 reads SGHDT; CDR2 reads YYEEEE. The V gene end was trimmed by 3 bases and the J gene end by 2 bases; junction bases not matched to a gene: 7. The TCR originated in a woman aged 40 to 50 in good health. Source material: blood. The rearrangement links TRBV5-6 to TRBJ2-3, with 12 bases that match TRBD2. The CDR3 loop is CASSSQGLAGPTDTQYF. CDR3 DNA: TGTGCCAGCAGCTCACAAGGACTAGCGGGACCCACAGATACGCAGTATTTT.